The 14 T cell receptor beta chains listed next were all sequenced from one sample in a study of shared clonotypes between healthy human individuals. Data came from immunoSEQ multiplex PCR; TCRdb stores just in-frame clones and leaves some out. The sample yields approximately 88,000 clones, around 68% seen once. Material for sequencing was memory CD8+ T cells sorted from blood. Subset defined: CD45RO+ cells pooled with CCR7-negative TemRA cells. The receptors were gathered from a young man in good health.

V is TRBV25-1 and J is TRBJ2-3, with 12 bases lining up with TRBD2. CDR3 length: 15 amino acids. The germline gives CDR1 MGHDK, CDR2 SYGVNS. V was pared by 8 bases and J by 2 bases, with 5 bases of the junction left unmatched. The CDR3 DNA sequence: TGTGCCAGCTCGGGACTAGCGGGCATCACAGATACGCAGTATTTT. Encoded protein: CASSGLAGITDTQYF. Full variable domain (remainder filled in from reference TRBV25-1 and TRBJ2-3): EADIYQTPRYLVIGTGKKITLECSQTMGHDKMYWYQQDPGMELHLIHYSYGVNSTEKGDLSSESTVSRIRTEHFPLTLESARPSHTSQYLCASSGLAGITDTQYFGPGTRLTVL.

The chain joins TRBV13 to TRBJ2-1; 8 nucleotides match TRBD2. This CDR3 is built from 14 residues. Germline CDR1 and CDR2: PRHDT and FYEKMQ (reference sequence). V was clipped by 3 bases and J by 7 bases; unmatched bases: 5. The CDR3 DNA follows: TGTGCCAGCAGCTTCGGTCTAGCGGGTAATGAGCAGTTCTTC. Its protein is CASSFGLAGNEQFF.

This clone has a handful of counts. The rearrangement joins TRBV28 to TRBJ1-5; D possibly corresponds to TRBD1 (6 bases). The CDR3 consists of 14 residues. Trimming left V 6 bases short and J 7 bases short, with 16 bases between. Per the germline V gene, CDR1 is MDHEN and CDR2 is SYDVKM. CDR3 nucleotides: TGTGCCAGCAGAACGGACAGCACCAGACAGCCCCAGCATTTT. Translated: CASRTDSTRQPQHF.

The rearrangement links TRBV4-2 to TRBJ2-7, with D hard to call. This CDR3 contains 14 residues. Looked up from germline, CDR1 is LGHNA and CDR2 is YNFKEQ. V gave up 5 bases and J gave up 3 bases, with 14 bases separating them. CDR3 residues: CASSSDLGIYEQYF. The CDR3 DNA sequence: TGTGCCAGCAGCTCAGATCTAGGAATCTACGAGCAGTACTTC.

The chain joins TRBV6-1 to TRBJ1-2; D is ambiguous. V was shortened by 1 base and J by 4 bases, with 7 bases between the two germline ends. CDR3 length: 13 amino acids. Germline V gene lookup returns CDR1 MNHNS and CDR2 SASEGT. CDR3 coding DNA: TGTGCCAGCAGTGAAGAAGCGATCTATGGCTACACCTTC. Translating it yields CASSEEAIYGYTF.

This clone has only a few counts. The chain's CDR3 is CASSYARGTGNTIYF. CDR3 sequence (DNA): TGTGCCAGCAGTTACGCGAGAGGGACGGGAAACACCATATATTTT. V is TRBV6-5 and J is TRBJ1-3; possibly TRBD1 for D (5 bases). The V end lost 2 bases, the J end lost 4 bases, and 12 bases lay between the germline ends. CDR1 and CDR2 from the germline V gene are MNHEY and SVGAGI. The CDR3 has 15 amino acids.

The chain has TRBV7-9 and TRBJ2-3; D unclear. In germline, CDR1 is SEHNR, CDR2 FQNEAQ (reference sequence). V was clipped by 5 bases and J by 6 bases, with 9 bases between them. The length of the CDR3 is 12 residues. The CDR3 sequence is CASSLLSDTQYF. As DNA, the CDR3 is TGTGCCAGCAGCCTCCTGTCCGATACGCAGTATTTT. Together with reference TRBV7-9 and TRBJ2-3, the CDR3 gives the full variable domain: DTGVSQNPRHKITKRGQNVTFRCDPISEHNRLYWYRQTLGQGPEFLTYFQNEAQLEKSRLLSDRFSAERPKGSFSTLEIQRTEQGDSAMYLCASSLLSDTQYFGPGTRLTVL.

This chain uses TRBV5-6 with TRBJ2-5; D is ambiguous. Germline CDR1 SGHDT, CDR2 YYEEEE. This CDR3 has 12 amino acids. Between the trimmed V and J ends, which lost 2 bases and 13 bases, there was a span of 15 bases. The CDR3: CASSFSTSDPYF. DNA of the CDR3: TGTGCCAGCAGCTTCTCCACCTCGGATCCGTACTTC.

Many counts were recorded for this clone. This chain joins TRBV7-9 and TRBJ2-2, with TRBD1 identical over 7 bases. This CDR3 spans 15 amino acids. Germline assignment: CDR1 SEHNR and CDR2 FQNEAQ (reference sequence). Trimming at V came to 3 bases and at J to 5 bases, leaving 6 bases not matched to a gene. In DNA form, the CDR3 reads TGTGCCAGCAGCTTTGACAGGGTTGGTACCGGGGAGCTGTTTTTT. Translated: CASSFDRVGTGELFF.

This chain joins TRBV5-1 and TRBJ2-5; no definite D call. Per germline, CDR1 SGHRS and CDR2 YFSETQ. The CDR3 is made up of 13 amino acids. V was pared by 0 bases and J by 5 bases, with 8 bases between. This chain's CDR3 is CASSLGGMETQYF. CDR3 bases: TGCGCCAGCAGCTTGGGGGGTATGGAGACCCAGTACTTC.

The rearrangement joins TRBV4-1 to TRBJ2-5; TRBD1 agrees at 8 bases. The CDR3 is 15 residues long. Germline lookup yields CDR1 MGHRA and CDR2 YSYEKL. Unmatched junction bases numbered 7, after V lost 3 bases and J lost 4 bases. Here the CDR3 DNA reads TGCGCCAGCAGCCATCCTGGACAGGGTGCAGAGACCCAGTACTTC. Its translation is CASSHPGQGAETQYF.

This clone was detected a few times. V usage is TRBV5-4 and J usage is TRBJ2-1; 12 bases line up with TRBD2. The CDR3 loop spans 17 amino acids. V lost 1 base and J lost 7; bases outside the gene matches: 9. From germline, CDR1 is SGHNT and CDR2 YYREEE (reference sequence). The CDR3 is CASSLWTSGKARNEQFF. CDR3 DNA: TGTGCCAGCAGCTTGTGGACTAGCGGGAAGGCGCGTAATGAGCAGTTCTTC.

This clone was detected many times. The chain employs TRBV6-4 and TRBJ2-1, with 7 bases that match TRBD1. Trimming took 2 bases from V and 4 from J; bases not matched to a gene: 5. The CDR3 is 15 residues long. The V gene's germline CDR1 is MRHNA and CDR2 SNTAGT. The DNA of the CDR3 is TGTGCCAGCAGTGACGGTGGGACAGATTACAATGAGCAGTTCTTC. It is translated as CASSDGGTDYNEQFF.

In its sample, this clone was seen once. The J gene is TRBJ1-1, the V gene TRBV7-2; D may be TRBD1 (6 bases). CDR3 length equals 12 residues. V lost 5 bases to trimming and J lost 8 bases, with 12 bases between them. Germline assignment: CDR1 SGHTA and CDR2 FQGNSA. The CDR3 is CASSPRGGEAFF. The CDR3 DNA reads as TGTGCCAGCAGCCCTCGGGGGGGCGAAGCTTTCTTT. The variable domain in full, completed from reference TRBV7-2 and TRBJ1-1, reads GAGVSQSPSNKVTEKGKDVELRCDPISGHTALYWYRQSLGQGLEFLIYFQGNSAPDKSGLPSDRFSAERTGGSVSTLTIQRTQQEDSAVYLCASSPRGGEAFFGQGTRLTVV.